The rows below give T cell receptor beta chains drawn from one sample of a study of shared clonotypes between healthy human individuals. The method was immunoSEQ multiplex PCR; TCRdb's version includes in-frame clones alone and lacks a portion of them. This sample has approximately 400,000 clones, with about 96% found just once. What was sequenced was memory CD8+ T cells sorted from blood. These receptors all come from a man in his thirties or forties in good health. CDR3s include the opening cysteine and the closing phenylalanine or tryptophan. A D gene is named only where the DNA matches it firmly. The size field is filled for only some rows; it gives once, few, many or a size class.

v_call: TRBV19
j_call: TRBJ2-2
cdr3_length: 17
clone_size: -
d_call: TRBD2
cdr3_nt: TGTGCCAGTAGTATAGGTAGCGGGAGGGCGGGCACCGGGGAGCTGTTTTTT
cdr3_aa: CASSIGSGRAGTGELFF

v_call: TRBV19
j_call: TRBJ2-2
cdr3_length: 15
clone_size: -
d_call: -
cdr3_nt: TGTGCCAGTAGTATAGTTAGGCGGGGTAGCGGGGAGCTGTTTTTT
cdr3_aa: CASSIVRRGSGELFF

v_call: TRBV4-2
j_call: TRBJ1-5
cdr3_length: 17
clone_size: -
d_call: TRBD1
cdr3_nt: TGTGCCAGCAGCCAAGTCGACAGGGGGCGAGGGAGGCAGCCCCAGCATTTT
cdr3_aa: CASSQVDRGRGRQPQHF

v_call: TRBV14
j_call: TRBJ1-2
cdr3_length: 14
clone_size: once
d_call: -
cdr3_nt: TGTGCCAGCAGCCGCATCAAGGGCGTGCGGGGCTACACCTTC
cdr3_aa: CASSRIKGVRGYTF

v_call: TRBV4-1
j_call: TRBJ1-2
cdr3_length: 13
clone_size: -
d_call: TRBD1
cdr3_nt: TGCGCCAGCAGCCAACAGGGGGACTATGGCTACACCTTC
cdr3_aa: CASSQQGDYGYTF

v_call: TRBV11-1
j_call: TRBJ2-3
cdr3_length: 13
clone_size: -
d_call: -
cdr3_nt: TGTGCCAGCAGCCTTCGGGGCACAGATACGCAGTATTTT
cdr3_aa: CASSLRGTDTQYF

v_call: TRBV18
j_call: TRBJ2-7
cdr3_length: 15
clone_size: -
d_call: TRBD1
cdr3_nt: TGTGCCAGCTCACCTCGGACAGGGGCCCCCTACGAGCAGTACTTC
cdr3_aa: CASSPRTGAPYEQYF

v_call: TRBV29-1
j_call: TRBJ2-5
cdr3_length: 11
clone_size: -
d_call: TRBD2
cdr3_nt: TGCAGCGTGACTAGCGGGAGTGAGCAGTACTTC
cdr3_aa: CSVTSGSEQYF

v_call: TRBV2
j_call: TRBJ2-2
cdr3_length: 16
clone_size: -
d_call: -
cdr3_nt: TGTGCCAGCAGTGTCGGACTCCTAGTTAGGGCCGGGGAGCTGTTTTTT
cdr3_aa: CASSVGLLVRAGELFF

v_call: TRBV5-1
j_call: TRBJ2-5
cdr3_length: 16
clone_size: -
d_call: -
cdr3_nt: TGCGCCAGCCGAAACAGGTTCGGGCGGGCCCAAGAGACCCAGTACTTC
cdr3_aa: CASRNRFGRAQETQYF

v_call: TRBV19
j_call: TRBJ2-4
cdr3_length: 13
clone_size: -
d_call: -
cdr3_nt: TGTGCCAGTAAAATTCTGAGCGGAAACATTCAGTACTTC
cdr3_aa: CASKILSGNIQYF

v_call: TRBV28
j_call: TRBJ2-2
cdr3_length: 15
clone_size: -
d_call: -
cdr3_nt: TGTGCCAGCAGCTTGGACAGCAACCCCACCGGGGAGCTGTTTTTT
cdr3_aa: CASSLDSNPTGELFF

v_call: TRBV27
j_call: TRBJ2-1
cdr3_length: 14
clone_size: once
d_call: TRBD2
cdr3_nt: TGTGCCAGCTGCACGGGAGGGACCTACAATGAGCAGTTCTTC
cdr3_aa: CASCTGGTYNEQFF

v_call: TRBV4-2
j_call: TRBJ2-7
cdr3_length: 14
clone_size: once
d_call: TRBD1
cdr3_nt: TGTGCCAGCAGCCAAGAGTCCAGGGGGAACGAGCAGTACTTC
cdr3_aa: CASSQESRGNEQYF

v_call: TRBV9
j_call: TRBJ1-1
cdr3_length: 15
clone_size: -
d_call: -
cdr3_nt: TGTGCCAGCAGCGTCCCCTCCTTGGGGAACACTGAAGCTTTCTTT
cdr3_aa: CASSVPSLGNTEAFF

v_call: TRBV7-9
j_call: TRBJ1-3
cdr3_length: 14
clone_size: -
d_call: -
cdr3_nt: TGTGCCAGCAGCTACCGCGTCTCTGGAAACACCATATATTTT
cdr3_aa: CASSYRVSGNTIYF

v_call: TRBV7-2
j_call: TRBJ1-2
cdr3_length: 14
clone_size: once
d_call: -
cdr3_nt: TGTGCCAGCAGCCCTTCCCGCGGGATCTATGGCTACACCTTC
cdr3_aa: CASSPSRGIYGYTF

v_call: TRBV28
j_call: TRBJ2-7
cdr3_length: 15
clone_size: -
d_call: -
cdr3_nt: TGTGCCAGCAGTTTGGCGACAACGAGCTCCTACGAGCAGTACTTC
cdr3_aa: CASSLATTSSYEQYF

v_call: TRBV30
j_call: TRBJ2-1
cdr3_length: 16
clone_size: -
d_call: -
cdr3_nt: TGTGCCTGGAGTGTAGGTTTCTTCGGGGCCCGGGATGAGCAGTTCTTC
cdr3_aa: CAWSVGFFGARDEQFF

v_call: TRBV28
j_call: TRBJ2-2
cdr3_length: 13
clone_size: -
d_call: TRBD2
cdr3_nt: TGTGCCAGCGGCCGCGGGGGAGCGTGGGAGCTGTTTTTT
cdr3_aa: CASGRGGAWELFF

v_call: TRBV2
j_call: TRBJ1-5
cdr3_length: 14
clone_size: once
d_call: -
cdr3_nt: TGTGCCAGCGCCGGTGTAGGGGGGTATCAGCCCCAGCATTTT
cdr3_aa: CASAGVGGYQPQHF

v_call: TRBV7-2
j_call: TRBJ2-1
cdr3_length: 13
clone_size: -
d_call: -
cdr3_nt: TGTGCCAGCGCCACCGCCGGAGGCTCCGAGCAGTTCTTC
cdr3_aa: CASATAGGSEQFF

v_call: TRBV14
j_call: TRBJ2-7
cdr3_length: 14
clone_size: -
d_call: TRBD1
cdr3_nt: TGTGCCAGCAGCCAGACAGGGCGGGCCTACGAGCAGTACTTC
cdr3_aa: CASSQTGRAYEQYF

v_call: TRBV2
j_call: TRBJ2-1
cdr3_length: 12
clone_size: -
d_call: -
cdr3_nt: TGTGCCAGCAGCCCCGTCTACAATGAGCAGTTCTTC
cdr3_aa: CASSPVYNEQFF

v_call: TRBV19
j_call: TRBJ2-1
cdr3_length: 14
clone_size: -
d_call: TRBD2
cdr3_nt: TGTGCCTCCAGACTAGCGGGAACCACCAATGAGCAGTTCTTC
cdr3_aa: CASRLAGTTNEQFF

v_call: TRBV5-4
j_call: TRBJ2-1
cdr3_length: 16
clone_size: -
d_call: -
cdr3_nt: TGTGCCAGCAGCCTGAAAGGCTTCGGCTCCTACAATGAGCAGTTCTTC
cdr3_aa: CASSLKGFGSYNEQFF

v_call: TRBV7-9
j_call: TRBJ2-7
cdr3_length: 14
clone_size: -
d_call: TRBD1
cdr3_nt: TGTGCCAGCAGCTTGTGGACAGGAACCTACGAGCAGTACTTC
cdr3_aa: CASSLWTGTYEQYF

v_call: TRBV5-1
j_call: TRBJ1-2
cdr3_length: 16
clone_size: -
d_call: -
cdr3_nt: TGCGCCAGCAGCTTGGCCATATCTCGGGGGTCGAGGGGCTACACCTTC
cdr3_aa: CASSLAISRGSRGYTF

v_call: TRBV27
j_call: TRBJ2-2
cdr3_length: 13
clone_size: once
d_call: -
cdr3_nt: TGTGCCAGCAGTGCCGTGGGCACCGGGGAGCTGTTTTTT
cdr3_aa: CASSAVGTGELFF

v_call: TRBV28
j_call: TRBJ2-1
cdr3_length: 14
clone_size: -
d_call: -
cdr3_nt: TGTGCCAGCGGCCTGGGACCCCCCTACAATGAGCAGTTCTTC
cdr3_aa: CASGLGPPYNEQFF

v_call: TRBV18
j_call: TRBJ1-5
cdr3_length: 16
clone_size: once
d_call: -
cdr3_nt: TGTGCCAGCTCAAATTATGGACAGTCAGAGAATCAGCCCCAGCATTTT
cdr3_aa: CASSNYGQSENQPQHF

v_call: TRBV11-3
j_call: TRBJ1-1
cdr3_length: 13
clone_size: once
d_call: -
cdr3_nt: TGTGCCAGCAGCCAAATTTCTGGGACTGAAGCTTTCTTT
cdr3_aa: CASSQISGTEAFF

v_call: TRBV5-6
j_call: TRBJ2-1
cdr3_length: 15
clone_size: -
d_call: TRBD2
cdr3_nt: TGTGCCAGCAGCTTCTGGGGGAGGGCCGGTAATGAGCAGTTCTTC
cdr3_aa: CASSFWGRAGNEQFF

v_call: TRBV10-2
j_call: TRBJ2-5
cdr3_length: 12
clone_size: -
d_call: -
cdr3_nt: TGCGCCAGCAGTGAGTCAGGTGGGACCCAGTACTTC
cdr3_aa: CASSESGGTQYF

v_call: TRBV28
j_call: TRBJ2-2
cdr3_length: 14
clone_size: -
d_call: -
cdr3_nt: TGTGCCAGCAGTTTAACGGGGGACACCGGGGAGCTGTTTTTT
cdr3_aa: CASSLTGDTGELFF

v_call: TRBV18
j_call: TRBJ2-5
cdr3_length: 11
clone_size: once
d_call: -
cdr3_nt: TGTGCCAGCACCTACCAAGAGACCCAGTACTTC
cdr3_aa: CASTYQETQYF

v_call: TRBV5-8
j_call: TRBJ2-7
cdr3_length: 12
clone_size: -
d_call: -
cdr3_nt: TGTGCCAGCAGCCTTCGACAGTACGAGCAGTACTTC
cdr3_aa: CASSLRQYEQYF

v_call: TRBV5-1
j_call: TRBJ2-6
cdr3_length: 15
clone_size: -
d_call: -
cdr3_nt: TGCGCCAGCAGCTCGTCGGGCTCTGGGGCCAACGTCCTGACTTTC
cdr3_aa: CASSSSGSGANVLTF

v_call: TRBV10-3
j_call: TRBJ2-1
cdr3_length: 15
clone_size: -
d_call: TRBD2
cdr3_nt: TGTGCCATCAGCCGATTAGCGGGAGGGAATAATGAGCAGTTCTTC
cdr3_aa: CAISRLAGGNNEQFF

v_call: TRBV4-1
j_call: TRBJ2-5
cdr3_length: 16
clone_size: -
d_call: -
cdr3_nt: TGCGCCAGCAGCCAAAGCGGCGGGTTGGTAGAAGAGACCCAGTACTTC
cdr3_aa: CASSQSGGLVEETQYF

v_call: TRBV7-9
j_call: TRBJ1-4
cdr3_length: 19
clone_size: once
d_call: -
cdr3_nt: TGTGCCAGCAGCCCACAACGTACCAAAAGCTGGACTTTTAATGAAAAACTGTTTTTT
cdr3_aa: CASSPQRTKSWTFNEKLFF

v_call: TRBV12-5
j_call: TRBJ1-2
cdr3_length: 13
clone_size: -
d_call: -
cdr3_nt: TGTGCTAGTGGTTTGGGGGGTGGCTATGGCTACACCTTC
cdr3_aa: CASGLGGGYGYTF

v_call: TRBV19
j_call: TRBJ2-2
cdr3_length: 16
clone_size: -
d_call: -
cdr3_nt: TGTGCCAGTAGTATCTGGGGGCAGAGGGTCACCGGGGAGCTGTTTTTT
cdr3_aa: CASSIWGQRVTGELFF

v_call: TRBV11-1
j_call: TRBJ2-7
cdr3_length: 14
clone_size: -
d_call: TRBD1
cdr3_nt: TGTGCCAGCAGCTTACATACAGGGGGCTACGAGCAGTACTTC
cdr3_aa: CASSLHTGGYEQYF

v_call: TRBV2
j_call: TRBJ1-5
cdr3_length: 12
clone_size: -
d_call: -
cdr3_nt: TGTGCCAGCAGTCGGGGGTTTCAGCCCCAGCATTTT
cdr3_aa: CASSRGFQPQHF